Here is one T cell receptor (beta chain) with its context. Its antigen is not identified. A clone one base away is much larger, so this may be a read error. The CDR3 ends on some other residue instead of the conserved phenylalanine or tryptophan, so this is likely a read error. No cell sorting was done before RNA was extracted from the tissue. Chemotherapy-naive patients with new lung cancer underwent thoracic surgery in China, August–late 2014. Trimming took 5 bases from V and 6 from J, leaving 16 bases between them. Germline V gives CDR1 SEHNR, CDR2 FQNEAQ (reference sequence). This CDR3 region has 14 residues. The library came from three nested PCR rounds adapted from ARM-PCR protocols. TCRdb re-derived calls from the multiplex PCR reads in MiXCR, one entry per CDR3 protein. The table shows about 93,000 distinct CDR3 sequences, with roughly 66% occurring only once. This sample was taken from a study of tumor and adjacent non-tumor tissue in lung cancer. Study details: Each sample yielded 3.5 million to 4.5 million productive TCRbeta reads on average.

Regarding the study as a whole: Tumor repertoires had a smaller top 100 clone share than normal lung. Significantly higher TCR diversity was found in tumor than normal lung.

The source material was lung tumor tissue. The chain combines TRBV7-9 with TRBJ1-2; D call uncertain. This sequence originates from a man aged 55 to 70 with non-small cell lung cancer. The CDR3 DNA reads as TGTGCCAGCAGCGGCGACTTTTGGAGTAATGGCTACACCGTC. Translating gives CASSGDFWSNGYTV.